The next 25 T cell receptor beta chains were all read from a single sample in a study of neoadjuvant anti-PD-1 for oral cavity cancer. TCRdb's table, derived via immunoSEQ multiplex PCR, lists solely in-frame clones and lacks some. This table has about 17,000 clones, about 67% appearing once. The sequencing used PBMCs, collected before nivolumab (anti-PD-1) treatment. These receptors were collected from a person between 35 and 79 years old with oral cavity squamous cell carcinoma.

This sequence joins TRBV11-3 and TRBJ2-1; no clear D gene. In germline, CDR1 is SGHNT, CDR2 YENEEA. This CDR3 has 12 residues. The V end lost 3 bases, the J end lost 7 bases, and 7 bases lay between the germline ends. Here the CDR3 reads CASSLRENEQFF. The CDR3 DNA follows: TGTGCCAGCAGCTTGCGAGAGAATGAGCAGTTCTTC.

CDR3 DNA: TGCAGCGTCAGTTGGGGGGGGGAGCAGTTCTTC. It encodes CSVSWGGEQFF. The V gene is TRBV29-1, the J gene TRBJ2-1, with 7 positions matching TRBD2. V shed 6 bases, J shed 10 bases, and the junction held 6 bases outside the gene matches. The CDR3 totals 11 residues. Germline CDR1 and CDR2: SQVTM and ANQGSEA.

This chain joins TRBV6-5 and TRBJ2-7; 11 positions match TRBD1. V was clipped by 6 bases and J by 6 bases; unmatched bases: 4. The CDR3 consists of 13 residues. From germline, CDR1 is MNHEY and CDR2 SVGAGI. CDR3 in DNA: TGTGCCAGCAGGCGAGGACAGGGGGCCGAGCAGTACTTC. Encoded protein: CASRRGQGAEQYF.

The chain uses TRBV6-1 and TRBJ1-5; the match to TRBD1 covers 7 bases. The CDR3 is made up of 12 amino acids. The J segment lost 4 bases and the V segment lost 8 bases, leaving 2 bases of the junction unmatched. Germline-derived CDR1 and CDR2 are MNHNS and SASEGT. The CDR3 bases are TGTGCCAGCGTGGGACAGAATCAGCCCCAGCATTTT. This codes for CASVGQNQPQHF.

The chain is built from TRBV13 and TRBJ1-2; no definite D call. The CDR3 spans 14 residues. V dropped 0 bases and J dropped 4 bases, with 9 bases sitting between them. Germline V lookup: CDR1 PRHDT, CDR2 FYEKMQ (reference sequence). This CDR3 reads CASSLGSPLYGYTF. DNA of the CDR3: TGTGCCAGCAGCTTAGGGTCCCCTCTCTATGGCTACACCTTC.

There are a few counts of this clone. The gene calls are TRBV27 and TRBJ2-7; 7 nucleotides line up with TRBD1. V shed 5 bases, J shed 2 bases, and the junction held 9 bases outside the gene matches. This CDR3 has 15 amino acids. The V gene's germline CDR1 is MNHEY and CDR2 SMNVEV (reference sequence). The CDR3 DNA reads TGTGCCAGCAGTATGACAGGGAGCGCTCCCTACGAGCAGTACTTC. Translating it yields CASSMTGSAPYEQYF.

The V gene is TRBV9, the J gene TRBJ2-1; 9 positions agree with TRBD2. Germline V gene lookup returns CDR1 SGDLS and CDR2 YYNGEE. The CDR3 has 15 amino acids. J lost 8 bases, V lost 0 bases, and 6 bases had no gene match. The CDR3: CASSVGGTSNDEQFF. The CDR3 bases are TGTGCCAGCAGCGTAGGCGGGACTAGCAATGATGAGCAGTTCTTC.

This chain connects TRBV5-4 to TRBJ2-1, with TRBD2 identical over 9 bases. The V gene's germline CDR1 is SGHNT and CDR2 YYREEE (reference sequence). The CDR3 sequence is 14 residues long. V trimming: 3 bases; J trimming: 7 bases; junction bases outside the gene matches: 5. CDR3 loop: CASSSFSGRNEQFF. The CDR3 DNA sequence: TGTGCCAGCAGCTCCTTTAGCGGGAGAAATGAGCAGTTCTTC. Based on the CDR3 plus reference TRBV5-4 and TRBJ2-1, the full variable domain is ETGVTQSPTHLIKTRGQQVTLRCSSQSGHNTVSWYQQALGQGPQFIFQYYREEENGRGNFPPRFSGLQFPNYSSELNVNALELDDSALYLCASSSFSGRNEQFFGPGTRLTVL.

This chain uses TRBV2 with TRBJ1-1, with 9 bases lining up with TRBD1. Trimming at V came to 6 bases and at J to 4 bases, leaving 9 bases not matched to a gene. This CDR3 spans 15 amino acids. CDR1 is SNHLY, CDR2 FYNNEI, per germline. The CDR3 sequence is CASSVGQGSGTEAFF. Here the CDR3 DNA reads TGTGCCAGCAGCGTGGGACAGGGTTCGGGCACTGAAGCTTTCTTT. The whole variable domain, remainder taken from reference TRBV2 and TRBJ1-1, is EPEVTQTPSHQVTQMGQEVILRCVPISNHLYFYWYRQILGQKVEFLVSFYNNEISEKSEIFDDQFSVERPDGSNFTLKIRSTKLEDSAMYFCASSVGQGSGTEAFFGQGTRLTVV.

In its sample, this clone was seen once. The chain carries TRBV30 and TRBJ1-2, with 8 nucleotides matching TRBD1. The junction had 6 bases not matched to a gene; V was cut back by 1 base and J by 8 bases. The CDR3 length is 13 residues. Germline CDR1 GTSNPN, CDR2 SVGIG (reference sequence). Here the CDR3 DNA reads TGTGCCTGGAGTGCCAGGGGGCAGGGAGGCTACACCTTC. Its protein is CAWSARGQGGYTF.

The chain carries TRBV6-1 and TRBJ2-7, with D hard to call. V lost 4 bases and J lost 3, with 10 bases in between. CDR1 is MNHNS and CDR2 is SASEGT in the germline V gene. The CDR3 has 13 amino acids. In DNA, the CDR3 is TGTGCCAGCAGTGTCGTGATAATCTACGAGCAGTACTTC. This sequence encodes CASSVVIIYEQYF.

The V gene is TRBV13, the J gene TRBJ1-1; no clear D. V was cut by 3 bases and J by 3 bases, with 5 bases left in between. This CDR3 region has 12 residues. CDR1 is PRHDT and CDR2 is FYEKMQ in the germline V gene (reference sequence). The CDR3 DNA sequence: TGTGCCAGCAGCTTCGCGGACACTGAAGCTTTCTTT. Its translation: CASSFADTEAFF.

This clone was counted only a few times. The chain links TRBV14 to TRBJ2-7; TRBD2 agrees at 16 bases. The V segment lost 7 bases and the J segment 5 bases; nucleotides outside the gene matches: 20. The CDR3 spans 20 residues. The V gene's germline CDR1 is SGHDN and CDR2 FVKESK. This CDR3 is CASNISTGTSGRAGDNEQYF. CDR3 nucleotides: TGTGCCAGCAACATCTCTACCGGGACTAGCGGGAGGGCGGGGGATAACGAGCAGTACTTC.

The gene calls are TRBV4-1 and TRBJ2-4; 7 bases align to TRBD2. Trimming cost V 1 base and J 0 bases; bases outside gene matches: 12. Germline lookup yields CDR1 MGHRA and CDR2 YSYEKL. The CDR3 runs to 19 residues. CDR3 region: CASSQVNSRGVEAKNIQYF. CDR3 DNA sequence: TGCGCCAGCAGCCAAGTCAACTCCCGGGGGGTCGAAGCCAAAAACATTCAGTACTTC.

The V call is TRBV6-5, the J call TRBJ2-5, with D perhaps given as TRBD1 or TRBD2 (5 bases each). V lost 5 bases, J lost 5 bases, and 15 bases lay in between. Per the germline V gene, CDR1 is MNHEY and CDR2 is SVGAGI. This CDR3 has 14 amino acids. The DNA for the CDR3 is TGTGCCAGCAGTGCTCAGGGACCCAGGGAGACCCAGTACTTC. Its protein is CASSAQGPRETQYF.

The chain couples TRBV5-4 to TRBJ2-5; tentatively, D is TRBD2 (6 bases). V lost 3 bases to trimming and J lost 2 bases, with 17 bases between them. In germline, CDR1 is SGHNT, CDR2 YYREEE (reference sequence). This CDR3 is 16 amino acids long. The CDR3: CASSSPRGARQETQYF. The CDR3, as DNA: TGTGCCAGCAGCTCGCCGCGGGGCGCTCGGCAAGAGACCCAGTACTTC.

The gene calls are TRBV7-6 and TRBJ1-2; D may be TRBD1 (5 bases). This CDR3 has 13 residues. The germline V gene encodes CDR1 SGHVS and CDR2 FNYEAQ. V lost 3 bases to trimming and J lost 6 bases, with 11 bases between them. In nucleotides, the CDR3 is TGTGCCAGCAGCTTCGGAGGGGCGGATGGCTACACCTTC. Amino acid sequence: CASSFGGADGYTF.

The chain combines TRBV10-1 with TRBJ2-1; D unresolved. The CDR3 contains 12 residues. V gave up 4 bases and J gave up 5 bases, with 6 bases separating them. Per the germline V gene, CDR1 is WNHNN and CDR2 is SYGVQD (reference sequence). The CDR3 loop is CASSAGHNEQFF. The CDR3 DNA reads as TGCGCCAGCAGTGCCGGCCACAATGAGCAGTTCTTC.

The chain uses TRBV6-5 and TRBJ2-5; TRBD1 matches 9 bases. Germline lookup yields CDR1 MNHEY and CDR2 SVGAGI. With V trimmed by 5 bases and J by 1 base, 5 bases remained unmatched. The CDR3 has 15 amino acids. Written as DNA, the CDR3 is TGTGCCAGCAGTACCCGGACAGGGGTCCAAGAGACCCAGTACTTC. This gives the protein CASSTRTGVQETQYF.

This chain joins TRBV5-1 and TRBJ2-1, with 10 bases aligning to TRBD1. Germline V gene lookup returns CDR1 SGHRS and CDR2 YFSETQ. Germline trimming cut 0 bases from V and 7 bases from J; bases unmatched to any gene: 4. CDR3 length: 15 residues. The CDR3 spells CASSLEGQGRNEQFF. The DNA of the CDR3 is TGCGCCAGCAGCTTGGAGGGACAGGGGCGGAATGAGCAGTTCTTC.

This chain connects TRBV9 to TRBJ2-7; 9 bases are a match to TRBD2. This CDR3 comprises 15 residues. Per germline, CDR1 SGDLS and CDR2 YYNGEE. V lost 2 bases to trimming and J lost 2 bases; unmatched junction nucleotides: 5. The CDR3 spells CASSVLASGAYEQYF. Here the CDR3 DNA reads TGTGCCAGCAGCGTTCTGGCTAGCGGGGCCTACGAGCAGTACTTC.

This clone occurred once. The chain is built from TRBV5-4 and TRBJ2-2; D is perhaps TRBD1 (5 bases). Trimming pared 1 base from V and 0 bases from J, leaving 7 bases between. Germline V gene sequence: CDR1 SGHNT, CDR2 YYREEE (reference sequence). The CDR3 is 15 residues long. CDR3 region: CASSLTGPNTGELFF. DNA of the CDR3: TGTGCCAGCAGCTTGACAGGTCCGAACACCGGGGAGCTGTTTTTT.

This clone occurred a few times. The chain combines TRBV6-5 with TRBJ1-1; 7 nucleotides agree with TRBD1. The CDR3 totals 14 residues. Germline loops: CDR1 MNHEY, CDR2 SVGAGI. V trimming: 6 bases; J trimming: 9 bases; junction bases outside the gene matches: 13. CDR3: CASRQPSGQLQAFF. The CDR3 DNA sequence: TGTGCCAGCAGGCAACCGTCGGGACAGTTGCAAGCTTTCTTT.

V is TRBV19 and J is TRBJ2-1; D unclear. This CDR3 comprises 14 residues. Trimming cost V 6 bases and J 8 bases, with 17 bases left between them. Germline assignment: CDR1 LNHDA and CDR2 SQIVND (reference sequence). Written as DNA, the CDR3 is TGTGCCAGTAGACCAGGACCTGCCAGCGATGAGCAGTTCTTC. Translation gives CASRPGPASDEQFF.

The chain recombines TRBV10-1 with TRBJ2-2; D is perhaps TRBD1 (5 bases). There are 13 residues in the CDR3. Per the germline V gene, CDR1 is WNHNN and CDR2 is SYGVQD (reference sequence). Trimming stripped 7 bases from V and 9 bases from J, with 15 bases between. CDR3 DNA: TGCGCCAGCAACGACGGACAACACCGGGAGCTGTTTTTT. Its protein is CASNDGQHRELFF.